This TCR beta chain came from a study of technical replicates of blood from a handful of donors. Deletions cut 0 bases from V and 4 bases from J, with 9 bases between. This CDR3 is 15 amino acids long. The germline gives CDR1 SGHDN, CDR2 FVKESK. TCRdb's copy holds only in-frame clones and misses some; the assay was immunoSEQ multiplex PCR. The data contain 75,000 to 85,000 clones, nearly 97% of them singletons. This TCR was recovered from a human donor in good health. This rearrangement joins TRBV14 to TRBJ1-4; the D is unclear. Specimen: T cells isolated from PBMCs. CDR3 sequence (DNA): TGTGCCAGCAGCCAAGATTATGCGGGTAATGAAAAACTGTTTTTT. Protein product: CASSQDYAGNEKLFF.